This passage covers 24 T cell receptor beta chains from one sample sequenced in a study of blood T cell repertoires in COVID-19. Measured with immunoSEQ multiplex PCR; TCRdb has only the in-frame clones, and not every one. Among a few hundred thousand clones listed, over 70% were seen once. Material for sequencing was peripheral blood. These receptors were taken from a woman in her forties or fifties with acute or convalescent COVID-19.

This clone was detected only a few times. The chain recombines TRBV7-9 with TRBJ1-2; no definite D call. The CDR3 has 14 amino acids. Deletions cut 5 bases from V and 3 bases from J, with 13 bases between. Germline V gene lookup returns CDR1 SEHNR and CDR2 FQNEAQ (reference sequence). This chain's CDR3 is CASSRGRGDYGYTF. The CDR3 nucleotides read TGTGCCAGCAGCCGAGGTCGAGGTGACTATGGCTACACCTTC.

This clone was counted a few times. V is TRBV5-1 and J is TRBJ2-7; 9 bases are shared with TRBD1. The trim removed 4 bases at V and 5 bases at J, leaving 7 bases unmatched. This CDR3 spans 14 amino acids. In germline, CDR1 is SGHRS, CDR2 YFSETQ. CDR3 loop: CASSPLTGGDEQYV. The CDR3 DNA sequence: TGCGCCAGCAGCCCTTTAACAGGGGGCGACGAGCAGTACGTC.

V usage is TRBV7-2 and J usage is TRBJ1-1; a possible D gene is TRBD1 (5 bases). V was pared by 6 bases and J by 2 bases, with 13 bases between. Germline V gene sequence: CDR1 SGHTA, CDR2 FQGNSA. There are 14 residues in the CDR3. This CDR3 is CASSRSRANTEAFF. Here the CDR3 DNA reads TGTGCCAGCAGTCGTTCCAGGGCAAACACTGAAGCTTTCTTT.

The J gene is TRBJ2-3, the V gene TRBV12-3 or TRBV12-4; unclear D gene. This CDR3 is built from 12 residues. V was clipped by 6 bases and J by 0 bases, with 4 bases between them. The CDR3 reads CASSRSTDTQYF. The CDR3 DNA reads as TGTGCCAGCAGCCGTAGCACAGATACGCAGTATTTT.

V usage is TRBV4-1 and J usage is TRBJ2-7, with 7 bases aligning to TRBD1. The V gene end was trimmed by 6 bases and the J gene end by 3 bases; junction bases not matched to a gene: 11. This CDR3 has 15 residues. From germline, CDR1 is MGHRA and CDR2 YSYEKL. CDR3 in amino acids: CASRLRDRGNYEQYV. The CDR3 region has the DNA TGCGCCAGCAGGCTAAGGGACAGAGGAAACTACGAGCAGTACGTC.

This chain joins TRBV28 and TRBJ2-6; unclear D gene. Germline V CDR1 and CDR2: MDHEN, SYDVKM. V was trimmed by 5 bases and J by 2 bases, leaving 10 bases between them. The CDR3 totals 15 residues. In DNA form, the CDR3 reads TGTGCCAGCAGTCCCCCCGGAGCTGGGGCCAACGTCCTGACTTTC. Its translation is CASSPPGAGANVLTF.

The rearrangement links TRBV5-1 to TRBJ2-7; D perhaps matches TRBD1 (5 bases). Germline CDR1 and CDR2: SGHRS and YFSETQ. V was pared by 0 bases and J by 3 bases, with 13 bases between. The CDR3 spans 15 residues. The CDR3 region is CASSLGTGLFYEQYV. CDR3 in DNA: TGCGCCAGCAGCTTGGGAACAGGCCTTTTCTACGAGCAGTACGTC.

The CDR3 loop reads CASSQDSGQNNEQFF. The CDR3 bases are TGCGCCAGCAGCCAAGATTCCGGACAAAACAATGAGCAGTTCTTC. V and J are TRBV4-3 and TRBJ2-1; D might be TRBD1 (5 bases). Between the trimmed V and J ends, which lost 0 bases and 5 bases, there was a span of 11 bases. Germline V gives CDR1 LGHNA, CDR2 YSLEER. The CDR3 loop spans 15 amino acids.

The V call is TRBV5-1, the J call TRBJ1-2; TRBD1 aligns across 7 bases. With V trimmed by 4 bases and J by 8 bases, 17 bases remained unmatched. CDR3 size: 16 residues. CDR1 is SGHRS and CDR2 is YFSETQ in the germline V gene. The CDR3 DNA reads TGCGCCAGCAGCCAGGAGAAGGGGGCGGGTTCGCAGGGCTACACCTTC. It codes for CASSQEKGAGSQGYTF.

V gene TRBV7-2 combines with J gene TRBJ1-2; 9 nucleotides match TRBD1. Germline V CDR1 and CDR2: SGHTA, FQGNSA. The V segment lost 8 bases and the J segment 4 bases; nucleotides outside the gene matches: 11. The CDR3 is made up of 15 amino acids. Here the CDR3 DNA reads TGTGCCAGCCTAGCTGTTGGACAGGGGCTCTATGGCTACACCTTC. This translates into CASLAVGQGLYGYTF.

The chain employs TRBV2 and TRBJ1-5; 7 positions match TRBD1. The trim removed 7 bases at V and 4 bases at J, leaving 1 base unmatched. Germline values: CDR1 SNHLY, CDR2 FYNNEI. This CDR3 comprises 12 residues. In DNA form, the CDR3 reads TGTGCCAGCACAGGGGGGAATCAGCCCCAGCATTTT. Encoded protein: CASTGGNQPQHF.

The chain is built from TRBV6-5 and TRBJ1-5, with D perhaps matching TRBD1 (5 bases). Deletions cut 2 bases from V and 4 bases from J, with 9 bases between. The CDR3 has 14 residues. In germline, CDR1 is MNHEY, CDR2 SVGAGI. CDR3 coding DNA: TGTGCCAGCAGTTACGGACGGGGGAATCAGCCCCAGCATTTT. Translation: CASSYGRGNQPQHF.

This sequence joins TRBV5-5 and TRBJ1-2, with 10 bases that match TRBD1. The trim removed 4 bases at V and 6 bases at J, leaving 3 bases unmatched. The CDR3 runs to 13 residues. Germline V lookup: CDR1 SGHKS, CDR2 YYEKEE (reference sequence). CDR3 region: CASSTGTGDGYTF. Written as DNA, the CDR3 is TGTGCCAGCAGCACCGGGACAGGGGATGGCTACACCTTC.

This sequence joins TRBV19 and TRBJ1-5; TRBD1 might be the D (5 bases). V was trimmed by 2 bases and J by 6 bases, leaving 17 bases between them. This CDR3 comprises 16 residues. The germline gives CDR1 LNHDA, CDR2 SQIVND (reference sequence). The CDR3 DNA reads as TGTGCCAGTAGTATAATGGGGAGGGGTCAGGGTCAGCCCCAGCATTTT. Protein sequence: CASSIMGRGQGQPQHF.

This clone was seen a few times. J is TRBJ1-5 and V is TRBV28, with 10 bases identical to TRBD1. The V and J ends lost 6 bases and 1 base, in that order; junction bases with no gene match: 0. Germline assignment: CDR1 MDHEN and CDR2 SYDVKM. The CDR3 totals 14 residues. CDR3 in DNA: TGTGCCAGCAGGGGACAGGGGAGCAATCAGCCCCAGCATTTT. Its translation is CASRGQGSNQPQHF.

The chain has TRBV6-5 and TRBJ2-1; D call uncertain. This CDR3 has 15 amino acids. Per germline, CDR1 MNHEY and CDR2 SVGAGI. V lost 7 bases and J lost 0, with 13 bases in between. The CDR3 is CASTVDIDSYNEQFF. The CDR3 DNA reads TGTGCCAGCACCGTAGACATCGACTCCTACAATGAGCAGTTCTTC.

V and J are TRBV27 and TRBJ2-1; TRBD1 agrees at 9 bases. V shed 6 bases, J shed 3 bases, and the junction held 6 bases outside the gene matches. The CDR3 length is 15 residues. Germline-derived CDR1 and CDR2 are MNHEY and SMNVEV (reference sequence). CDR3 DNA sequence: TGTGCCAGCAGCAGAGGGGACAGGGACTACAATGAGCAGTTCTTC. Translated: CASSRGDRDYNEQFF.

The genes are TRBV9 and TRBJ2-1, with 11 positions matching TRBD2. V lost 4 bases, J lost 4 bases, and 4 bases stayed unmatched. CDR1 and CDR2 (germline): SGDLS, YYNGEE. The length of the CDR3 is 15 residues. The CDR3 DNA sequence: TGTGCCAGCAGCTTAATAGCGGGAGGGTACAATGAGCAGTTCTTC. Translation gives CASSLIAGGYNEQFF.

V is TRBV3-1 (or the pseudogene TRBV3-2) and J is TRBJ1-6, with 7 nucleotides matching TRBD1. Trimming took 4 bases from V and 11 from J; bases not matched to a gene: 5. CDR3 length: 13 residues. Germline lookup yields CDR1 LGHDT and CDR2 YNNKEL (reference sequence). The CDR3: CASSRTGTTPLHF. The CDR3 DNA is TGTGCCAGCAGCCGGACAGGTACGACACCCCTCCACTTT.

The genes are TRBV30 and TRBJ1-2; 11 bases map to TRBD1. The CDR3 contains 16 residues. The trim removed 4 bases at V and 6 bases at J, leaving 13 bases unmatched. The V gene's germline CDR1 is GTSNPN and CDR2 SVGIG (reference sequence). The CDR3 region is CAWILTPGQGDHGYTF. The CDR3 DNA follows: TGTGCCTGGATCCTCACGCCGGGACAGGGGGACCATGGCTACACCTTC.

This sequence joins TRBV3-1 (or the pseudogene TRBV3-2) and TRBJ1-2, with 9 nucleotides matching TRBD1. The CDR3 extends over 16 amino acids. V lost 4 bases and J lost 3; bases outside the gene matches: 9. Germline-derived CDR1 and CDR2 are LGHDT and YNNKEL (reference sequence). In DNA, the CDR3 is TGTGCCAGCAGCCCGGACAGGGGCCAGATTTACTATGGCTACACCTTC. Its translation: CASSPDRGQIYYGYTF.

V gene TRBV7-2 combines with J gene TRBJ2-3, with a possible D match to TRBD2 (5 bases). Germline V gives CDR1 SGHTA, CDR2 FQGNSA. The ends were cut back, 2 bases at V and 6 bases at J, with 18 bases in the middle. The CDR3 runs 16 residues. CDR3 DNA: TGTGCCAGCAGCTTAACCTCCGAGCGACTACAGGATACGCAGTATTTT. This sequence encodes CASSLTSERLQDTQYF.

The CDR3: CASSQGTDREMFF. The CDR3 coding sequence is TGCGCCAGCAGCCAAGGGACGGACAGGGAGATGTTTTTT. The gene calls are TRBV4-1 and TRBJ1-4; 8 bases fit TRBD1. J lost 15 bases, V lost 1 base, and 7 bases had no gene match. This CDR3 spans 13 amino acids. Germline V gene data show CDR1 as MGHRA and CDR2 as YSYEKL.

The chain combines TRBV15 with TRBJ2-3; D possibly corresponds to TRBD1 (6 bases). The CDR3 loop spans 14 amino acids. The ends were cut back, 3 bases at V and 7 bases at J, with 14 bases in the middle. From germline, CDR1 is LNHNV and CDR2 YYDKDF (reference sequence). This chain's CDR3 is CATSREDRDNTQYF. For the CDR3, the DNA is TGTGCCACCAGCAGGGAGGACAGAGACAATACGCAGTATTTT.